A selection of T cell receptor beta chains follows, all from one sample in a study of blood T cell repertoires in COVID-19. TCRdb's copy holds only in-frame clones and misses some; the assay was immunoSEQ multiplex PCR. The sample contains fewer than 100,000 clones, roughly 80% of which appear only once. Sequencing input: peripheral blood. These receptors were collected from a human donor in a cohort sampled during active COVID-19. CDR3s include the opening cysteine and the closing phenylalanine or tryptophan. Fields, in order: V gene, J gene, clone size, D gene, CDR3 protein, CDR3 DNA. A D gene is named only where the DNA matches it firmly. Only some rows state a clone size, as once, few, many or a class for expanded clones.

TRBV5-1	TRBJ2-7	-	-	CASSPLGSYEQYF	TGCGCCAGCAGCCCACTTGGCTCCTACGAGCAGTACTTC
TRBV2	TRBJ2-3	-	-	CASNTEGGTDTQYF	TGTGCCAGCAATACCGAGGGGGGCACAGATACGCAGTATTTT
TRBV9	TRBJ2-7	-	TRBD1	CASSFGQDPVDEQYF	TGTGCCAGCAGCTTTGGACAGGACCCGGTAGACGAGCAGTACTTC
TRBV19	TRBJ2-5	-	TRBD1	CASSTLGQGRIQETQYF	TGTGCCAGTAGTACCCTGGGACAGGGGCGAATCCAAGAGACCCAGTACTTC
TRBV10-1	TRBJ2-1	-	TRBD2	CASSASGGPLEQFF	TGCGCCAGCAGTGCAAGCGGGGGGCCCCTGGAGCAGTTCTTC
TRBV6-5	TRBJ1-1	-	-	CASSYKAGRTEAFF	TGTGCCAGCAGTTACAAAGCAGGTAGGACTGAAGCTTTCTTT
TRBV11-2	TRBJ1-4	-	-	CASSGSANEKLFF	TGTGCCAGCAGCGGCAGCGCTAATGAAAAACTGTTTTTT
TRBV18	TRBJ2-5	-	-	CASSPILAKGETQYF	TGTGCCAGCTCACCAATCCTAGCAAAAGGAGAGACCCAGTACTTC
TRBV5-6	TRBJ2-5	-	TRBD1	CASRPWTGHYQETQYF	TGTGCCAGCAGGCCCTGGACAGGGCATTACCAAGAGACCCAGTACTTC
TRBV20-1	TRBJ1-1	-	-	CSAGRGEAFF	TGCAGTGCCGGCAGGGGAGAAGCTTTCTTT
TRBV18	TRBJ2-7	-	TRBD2	CASSSGLAGGPNEQYF	TGTGCCAGCTCATCGGGACTAGCGGGGGGGCCCAACGAGCAGTACTTC
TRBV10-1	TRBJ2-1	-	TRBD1	CASSAGTGVEQFF	TGCGCCAGCAGTGCCGGGACAGGTGTTGAGCAGTTCTTC
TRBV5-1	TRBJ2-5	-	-	CASSLAVREETQYF	TGCGCCAGCAGCTTGGCCGTGAGGGAAGAGACCCAGTACTTC
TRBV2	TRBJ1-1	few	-	CASTKVEGTEAFF	TGTGCCAGCACTAAGGTCGAGGGCACTGAAGCTTTCTTT
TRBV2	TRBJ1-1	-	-	CASRYTNTEAFF	TGTGCCAGCAGGTACACGAACACTGAAGCTTTCTTT
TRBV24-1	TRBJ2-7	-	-	CATSDFPGGDEQYF	TGTGCCACCAGTGATTTCCCCGGGGGTGACGAGCAGTACTTC
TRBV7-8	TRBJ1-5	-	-	CASSPRRPQGQQPQHF	TGTGCCAGCAGCCCTCGCCGCCCACAGGGTCAACAGCCCCAGCATTTT
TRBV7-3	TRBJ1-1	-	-	CASSSQGGAEAFF	TGTGCCAGCAGCTCTCAGGGAGGGGCTGAAGCTTTCTTT
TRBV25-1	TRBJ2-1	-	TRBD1	CASSTPGQGYNEQFF	TGTGCCAGCAGTACTCCGGGACAGGGCTACAATGAGCAGTTCTTC
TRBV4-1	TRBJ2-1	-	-	CASSQAPVSYNEQFF	TGCGCCAGCAGCCAAGCCCCGGTCTCCTACAATGAGCAGTTCTTC
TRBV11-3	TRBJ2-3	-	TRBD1	CASSSRTGSDTQYF	TGTGCCAGCAGCTCTAGGACAGGTTCAGATACGCAGTATTTT
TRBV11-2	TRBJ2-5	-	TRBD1	CASSLATGGETQYF	TGTGCCAGCAGCTTAGCCACAGGGGGTGAGACCCAGTACTTC
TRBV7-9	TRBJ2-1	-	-	CASSQWGTPSYNEQFF	TGTGCCAGCAGCCAATGGGGGACACCCTCCTACAATGAGCAGTTCTTC
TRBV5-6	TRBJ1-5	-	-	CASSLAGGRIDPQHF	TGTGCCAGCAGCTTGGCCGGCGGGCGAATCGATCCCCAGCATTTT
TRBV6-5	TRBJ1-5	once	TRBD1	CASSRTGRQPQHF	TGTGCCAGCAGCAGGACAGGGCGGCAGCCCCAGCATTTT
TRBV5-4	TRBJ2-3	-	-	CASSPRTGRTDTQYF	TGTGCCAGCAGCCCCAGGACTGGGCGCACAGATACGCAGTATTTT
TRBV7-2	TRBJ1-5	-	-	CASSSPGGSGNQPQHF	TGTGCCAGCAGCTCCCCCGGGGGGAGTGGCAATCAGCCCCAGCATTTT
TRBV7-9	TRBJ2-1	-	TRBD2	CASSLSGGVYNEQFF	TGTGCCAGCAGCTTAAGCGGGGGAGTTTACAATGAGCAGTTCTTC
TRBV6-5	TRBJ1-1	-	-	CASSYSGAEAFF	TGTGCCAGCAGTTACTCGGGCGCTGAAGCTTTCTTT
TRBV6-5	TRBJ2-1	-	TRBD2	CASSWTSGVDEQFF	TGTGCCAGCAGCTGGACTAGCGGGGTTGACGAGCAGTTCTTC
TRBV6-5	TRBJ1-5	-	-	CASRRDSNQPQHF	TGTGCCAGCAGGAGGGATAGCAATCAGCCCCAGCATTTT
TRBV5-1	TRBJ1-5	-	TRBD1	CASSLGQGAGQPQHF	TGCGCCAGCAGCTTGGGTCAGGGGGCAGGTCAGCCCCAGCATTTT
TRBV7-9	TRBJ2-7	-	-	CASSFLPYEQYF	TGTGCCAGCAGCTTCCTTCCCTACGAGCAGTACTTC
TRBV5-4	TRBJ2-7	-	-	CASSPEAAAYEQYF	TGTGCCAGCAGCCCAGAAGCGGCAGCCTACGAGCAGTACTTC
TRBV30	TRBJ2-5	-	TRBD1	CAWSRDRAETQYF	TGTGCCTGGAGTCGAGACAGGGCCGAGACCCAGTACTTC
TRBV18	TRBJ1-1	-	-	CASSPQTGGGLNTEAFF	TGTGCCAGCTCCCCACAAACGGGGGGCGGCTTGAACACTGAAGCTTTCTTT
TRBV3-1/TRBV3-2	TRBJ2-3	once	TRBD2	CASTEGASGTDTQYF	TGTGCCAGCACCGAAGGGGCTAGCGGTACAGATACGCAGTATTTT
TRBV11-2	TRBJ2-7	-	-	CASSLDRAGGYEQYF	TGTGCCAGCAGCTTAGATCGGGCAGGGGGGTACGAGCAGTACTTC
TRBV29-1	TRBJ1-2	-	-	CSVEQGIRRDGYTF	TGCAGCGTTGAACAGGGGATTCGTCGGGATGGCTACACCTTC
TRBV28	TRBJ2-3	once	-	CASSTPAGGPGNQRITPDTQYF	TGTGCCAGCAGCACACCAGCAGGTGGTCCCGGGAACCAAAGAATAACCCCAGATACGCAGTATTTT
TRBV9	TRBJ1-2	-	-	CASSVDQNYGYTF	TGTGCCAGCAGCGTAGACCAGAACTATGGCTACACCTTC
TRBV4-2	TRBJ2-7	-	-	CASSPREASSYEQYF	TGTGCCAGCAGCCCCCGTGAGGCGAGCTCCTACGAGCAGTACTTC
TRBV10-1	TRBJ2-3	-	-	CASSEQGGDTQYF	TGCGCCAGCAGTGAGCAGGGGGGAGATACGCAGTATTTT
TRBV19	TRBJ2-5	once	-	CASSISVKKTQYF	TGTGCCAGTAGTATATCGGTCAAAAAGACCCAGTACTTC
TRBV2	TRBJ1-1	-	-	CASSVRAEAFF	TGTGCCAGCAGTGTGAGGGCTGAAGCTTTCTTT
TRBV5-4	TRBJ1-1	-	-	CASNSLRGGEAFF	TGTGCCAGCAACTCACTCAGGGGAGGGGAAGCTTTCTTT
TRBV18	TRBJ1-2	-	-	CASSPSVEGHGYTF	TGTGCCAGCTCCCCCTCTGTGGAGGGCCATGGCTACACCTTC
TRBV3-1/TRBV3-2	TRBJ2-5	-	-	CASSQDGQGGKTQYF	TGTGCCAGCAGCCAAGATGGACAGGGAGGGAAGACCCAGTACTTC
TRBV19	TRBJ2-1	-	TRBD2	CASRELAGGGGNEQFF	TGTGCCAGTAGGGAATTAGCGGGGGGAGGTGGTAATGAGCAGTTCTTC
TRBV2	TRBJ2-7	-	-	CASSGVEQYF	TGTGCCAGCAGCGGGGTCGAGCAGTACTTC
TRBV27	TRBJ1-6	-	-	CASSWAVGNSPLHF	TGTGCCAGCAGTTGGGCAGTTGGTAATTCACCCCTCCACTTT
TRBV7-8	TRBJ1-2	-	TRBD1	CASSPRDRGLGLGGYTF	TGTGCCAGCAGCCCGAGGGACAGGGGGTTGGGGTTAGGTGGCTACACCTTC